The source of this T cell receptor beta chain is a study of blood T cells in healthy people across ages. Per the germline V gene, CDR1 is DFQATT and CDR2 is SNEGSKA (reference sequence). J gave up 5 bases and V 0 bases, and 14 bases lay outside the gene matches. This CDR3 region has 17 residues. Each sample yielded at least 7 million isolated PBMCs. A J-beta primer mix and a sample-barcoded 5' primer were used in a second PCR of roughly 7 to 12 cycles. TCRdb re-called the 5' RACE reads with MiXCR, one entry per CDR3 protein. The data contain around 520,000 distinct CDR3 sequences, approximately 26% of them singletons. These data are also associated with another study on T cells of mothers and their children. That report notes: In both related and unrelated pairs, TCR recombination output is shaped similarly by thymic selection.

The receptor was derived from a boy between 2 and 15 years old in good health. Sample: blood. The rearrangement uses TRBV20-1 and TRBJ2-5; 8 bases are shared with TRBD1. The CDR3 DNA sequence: TGCAGTGCTAGAGAGCGCCAGGGGGCGAGTTTGGGGGAGACCCAGTACTTC. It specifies CSARERQGASLGETQYF.